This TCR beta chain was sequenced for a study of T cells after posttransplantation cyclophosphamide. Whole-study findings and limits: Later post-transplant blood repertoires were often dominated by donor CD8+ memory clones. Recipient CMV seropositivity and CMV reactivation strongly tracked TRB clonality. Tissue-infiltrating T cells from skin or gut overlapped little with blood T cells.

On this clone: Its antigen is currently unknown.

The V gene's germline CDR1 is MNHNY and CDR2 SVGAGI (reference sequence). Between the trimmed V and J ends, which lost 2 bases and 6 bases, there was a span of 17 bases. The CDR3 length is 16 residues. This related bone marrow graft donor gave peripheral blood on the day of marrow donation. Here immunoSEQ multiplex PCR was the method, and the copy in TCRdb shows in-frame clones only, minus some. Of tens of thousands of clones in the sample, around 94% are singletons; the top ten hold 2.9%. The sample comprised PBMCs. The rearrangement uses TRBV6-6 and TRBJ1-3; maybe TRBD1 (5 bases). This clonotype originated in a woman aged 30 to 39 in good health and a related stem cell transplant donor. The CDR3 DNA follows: TGTGCCAGCAGTTACCTGTCAGGGCCAGCCGTAAACACCATATATTTT. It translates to CASSYLSGPAVNTIYF.